These 24 T cell receptor beta chains were all obtained from the same sample, sequenced in a study of T cells in Graves' hyperthyroidism and ophthalmopathy. RNA transcripts yielded amplified TCR beta CDR3 regions. Researchers ran a first-round RT-PCR on the TCR CDR3 using the HTBI primer set. TCRdb itself ran the multiplex PCR reads through MiXCR, one entry per CDR3 protein. The sample records fewer than 250,000 distinct CDR3 sequences, roughly 15% being singletons. Sequencing was carried out using blood. These receptors all stem from a woman younger than 35 with Graves' ophthalmopathy.

This clonotype has at least ten counts. The chain couples TRBV30 to TRBJ1-5; a possible D gene is TRBD1 (5 bases). This CDR3 contains 13 residues. V lost 2 bases, J lost 6 bases, and 11 bases lay in between. Per the germline V gene, CDR1 is GTSNPN and CDR2 is SVGIG (reference sequence). The CDR3 is CAWSTGDGQPQHF. DNA for the CDR3: TGTGCCTGGAGTACGGGGGACGGTCAGCCCCAGCATTTT. The full variable domain, completed using reference TRBV30 and TRBJ1-5, is SQTIHQWPATLVQPVGSPLSLECTVEGTSNPNLYWYRQAAGRGLQLLFYSVGIGQISSEVPQNLSASRPQDRQFILSSKKLLLSDSGFYLCAWSTGDGQPQHFGDGTRLSIL.

The V call is TRBV4-1, the J call TRBJ2-1, with 12 nucleotides matching TRBD2. Looked up from germline, CDR1 is MGHRA and CDR2 is YSYEKL. The J segment lost 6 bases and the V segment lost 3 bases, leaving 15 bases of the junction unmatched. The CDR3 totals 19 residues. The CDR3 nucleotides read TGCGCCAGCAGCCAGTCCGGGACTAGCGGGCCCACCCTCGGCAATGAGCAGTTCTTC. It yields the protein CASSQSGTSGPTLGNEQFF.

This clonotype has ten or more counts. The genes are TRBV7-9 and TRBJ2-7; D perhaps matches TRBD2 (6 bases). Trimming pared 1 base from V and 7 bases from J, leaving 20 bases between. The length of the CDR3 is 16 residues. Germline lookup yields CDR1 SEHNR and CDR2 FQNEAQ (reference sequence). The CDR3 protein is CASSLVGSGSGPEQYF. The CDR3 DNA reads TGTGCCAGCAGCTTAGTCGGGTCCGGGAGTGGGCCTGAGCAGTACTTC.

The chain recombines TRBV28 with TRBJ2-1; tentative D call: TRBD1 (7 bases). Germline values: CDR1 MDHEN, CDR2 SYDVKM. With 4 bases removed from V and 2 bases from J, the gap between germline ends came to 12 bases. The CDR3 consists of 15 residues. As DNA, the CDR3 is TGTGCCAGCAGTTACGCAGGGGGGCCCTACAATGAGCAGTTCTTC. Amino acids: CASSYAGGPYNEQFF.

This clonotype has a count of ten or more. This rearrangement joins TRBV19 to TRBJ1-6, with 10 bases aligning to TRBD1. With 6 bases clipped from V and 8 bases from J, the junction kept 10 bases outside the gene matches. The CDR3 length is 16 residues. The germline V gene encodes CDR1 LNHDA and CDR2 SQIVND (reference sequence). CDR3 bases: TGTGCCAGTAGACCCCCGGCCGGACAGGGGGATTCACCCCTCCACTTT. This sequence encodes CASRPPAGQGDSPLHF.

This clonotype was observed at least ten times. This rearrangement joins TRBV19 to TRBJ2-5; TRBD2 might be the D (5 bases). Trimming stripped 1 base from V and 7 bases from J, with 10 bases between. Germline lookup yields CDR1 LNHDA and CDR2 SQIVND (reference sequence). The CDR3 has 13 residues. The CDR3 sequence: CASSIAGIGTQYF. The CDR3 DNA follows: TGTGCCAGTAGTATAGCCGGGATCGGGACCCAGTACTTC.

This clonotype was picked up many times. V and J are TRBV12-3 or TRBV12-4 and TRBJ2-7, with 10 bases lining up with TRBD2. There are 14 residues in the CDR3. V lost 9 bases to trimming and J lost 0 bases; unmatched junction nucleotides: 5. The chain's CDR3 is CASGLAESSYEQYF. In DNA, the CDR3 is TGTGCCAGTGGACTAGCGGAGAGCTCCTACGAGCAGTACTTC.

The chain joins TRBV5-1 to TRBJ2-3, with D uncertain. The germline V gene has CDR1 SGHRS and CDR2 YFSETQ. Trimming took 4 bases from V and 4 from J, leaving 7 bases between them. The CDR3 is 12 residues long. CDR3 DNA sequence: TGCGCCAGCAGCCCACGGGCAGATACGCAGTATTTT. Its protein is CASSPRADTQYF.

Ten or more counts support this clonotype. The chain has TRBV7-9 and TRBJ2-4; 8 nucleotides line up with TRBD1. CDR3 size: 16 residues. Germline CDR1 SEHNR, CDR2 FQNEAQ (reference sequence). Germline trimming cut 5 bases from V and 7 bases from J; bases unmatched to any gene: 13. The CDR3 reads CASSDAGQGIGNIQYF. CDR3 DNA: TGTGCCAGCAGCGACGCAGGACAGGGAATCGGGAACATTCAGTACTTC.

This clonotype was recorded at least ten times. This sequence joins TRBV27 and TRBJ1-2; 11 bases fit TRBD1. CDR3 length equals 17 residues. Germline V gene lookup returns CDR1 MNHEY and CDR2 SMNVEV (reference sequence). Germline trimming cut 3 bases from V and 6 bases from J; bases unmatched to any gene: 12. The CDR3 protein is CASSLALLDRGRDGYTF. In DNA form, the CDR3 reads TGTGCCAGCAGTTTGGCCCTCTTGGACAGGGGGCGGGATGGCTACACCTTC.

This clonotype was detected only a few times. This chain links TRBV6-1 with TRBJ2-7, with TRBD1 matching 8 bases. Germline loops: CDR1 MNHNS, CDR2 SASEGT. The CDR3 totals 14 residues. Trimming removed 4 bases from V and 2 bases from J; junction bases left unmatched: 4. This CDR3 is CASSGQGLTYEQYF. CDR3 nucleotide sequence: TGTGCCAGCAGTGGACAGGGGCTGACCTACGAGCAGTACTTC.

There are many counts of this clonotype. The chain couples TRBV6-5 to TRBJ1-2, with unresolved D. V lost 0 bases and J lost 6, with 8 bases in between. Germline CDR1 reads MNHEY; CDR2 reads SVGAGI. The CDR3 covers 13 residues. CDR3 residues: CASSYSFRNGYTF. CDR3 DNA sequence: TGTGCCAGCAGTTACTCGTTTCGGAATGGCTACACCTTC.

This clonotype showed up many times. The V gene is TRBV12-3 or TRBV12-4, the J gene TRBJ2-1; D unresolved. This CDR3 spans 12 amino acids. Deletions cut 1 base from V and 9 bases from J, with 7 bases between. CDR3 sequence (DNA): TGTGCCAGCAGTTTAGGAAAGGGTGAGCAGTTCTTC. Translating it yields CASSLGKGEQFF.

At least ten counts were recorded for this clonotype. This chain joins TRBV27 and TRBJ2-7, with 7 bases aligning to TRBD2. J lost 4 bases, V lost 2 bases, and 5 bases had no gene match. CDR1 is MNHEY, CDR2 SMNVEV, per germline (reference sequence). There are 14 residues in the CDR3. The CDR3 bases are TGTGCCAGCAGTTTAATGAGGGGAGGGTACGAGCAGTACTTC. The encoded protein is CASSLMRGGYEQYF.

CDR3 in DNA: TGTGCCACCAGCAGCTTTTCTAGCGGGGGGGCAACCCTTAGATACAATGAGCAGTTCTTC. This encodes CATSSFSSGGATLRYNEQFF. The V call is TRBV15, the J call TRBJ2-1, with 12 bases matching TRBD2. Germline CDR1 reads LNHNV; CDR2 reads YYDKDF (reference sequence). This CDR3 has 20 residues. Trimming took 3 bases from V and 4 from J; bases not matched to a gene: 16. Using reference TRBV15 and TRBJ2-1 for the parts outside the CDR3, the full variable domain is DAMVIQNPRYQVTQFGKPVTLSCSQTLNHNVMYWYQQKSSQAPKLLFHYYDKDFNNEADTPDNFQSRRPNTSFCFLDIRSPGLGDTAMYLCATSSFSSGGATLRYNEQFFGPGTRLTVL.

Many counts were recorded for this clonotype. The genes are TRBV5-1 and TRBJ1-2; TRBD1 is a possible D gene (5 bases). Germline V gene data show CDR1 as SGHRS and CDR2 as YFSETQ. V was clipped by 3 bases and J by 6 bases, with 18 bases between them. The CDR3 totals 15 residues. CDR3 coding DNA: TGCGCCAGCAGCTCGGGGCAGGGAGGAATGGATGGCTACACCTTC. It specifies CASSSGQGGMDGYTF.

This clonotype was found many times. The chain carries TRBV30 and TRBJ2-5; no clear D gene. The V gene lost 2 bases and the J gene lost 3 bases, with 10 bases spanning the gap. Germline CDR1 and CDR2: GTSNPN and SVGIG (reference sequence). The CDR3 runs to 13 residues. This CDR3 is CAWSPVGEETQYF. Written as DNA, the CDR3 is TGTGCCTGGAGTCCCGTTGGAGAAGAGACCCAGTACTTC.

This clonotype has a handful of counts. The chain links TRBV14 to TRBJ2-1; the match to TRBD1 covers 12 bases. CDR3 size: 20 residues. With V trimmed by 3 bases and J by 7 bases, 19 bases remained unmatched. CDR1 SGHDN and CDR2 FVKESK come from the germline V gene. The CDR3 sequence: CASSQPIRDRGRVGRNEQFF. CDR3 coding DNA: TGTGCCAGCAGCCAGCCCATCCGGGACAGGGGGCGCGTGGGTAGGAATGAGCAGTTCTTC.

This chain uses TRBV28 with TRBJ2-1; D may be TRBD2 (5 bases). This CDR3 is 13 amino acids long. Trimming stripped 2 bases from V and 7 bases from J, with 9 bases between. Germline assignment: CDR1 MDHEN and CDR2 SYDVKM. The CDR3 spells CASSLTAVNEQFF. The CDR3 DNA follows: TGTGCCAGCAGTTTAACAGCGGTGAATGAGCAGTTCTTC.

This clonotype was counted ten times or more. This chain links TRBV15 with TRBJ2-1; 8 nucleotides match TRBD2. Germline assignment: CDR1 LNHNV and CDR2 YYDKDF (reference sequence). V shed 1 base and J 8 bases; nucleotides not matched to a gene: 7. This CDR3 region has 15 residues. In DNA, the CDR3 is TGTGCCACCAGCAGAGGGACTAGCACAGTCGATGAGCAGTTCTTC. This translates into CATSRGTSTVDEQFF.

This clonotype was observed a few times. The rearrangement uses TRBV20-1 and TRBJ2-7; 7 positions match TRBD2. Unmatched junction bases numbered 14, after V lost 5 bases and J lost 7 bases. Germline CDR1 DFQATT, CDR2 SNEGSKA (reference sequence). This CDR3 spans 14 amino acids. The CDR3 sequence is CSARPSGRREEQYF. The CDR3 bases are TGCAGTGCTCGACCTTCGGGACGGCGGGAGGAGCAGTACTTC.

In its sample, this clonotype was seen many times. This rearrangement joins TRBV7-9 to TRBJ2-5; no firm D call. V lost 1 base to trimming and J lost 1 base, with 7 bases between them. The V gene's germline CDR1 is SEHNR and CDR2 FQNEAQ (reference sequence). CDR3 length: 14 residues. The DNA for the CDR3 is TGTGCCAGCAGCTTAGTGAACTCCCAAGAGACCCAGTACTTC. Protein sequence: CASSLVNSQETQYF.

This clonotype has at least ten counts. The chain is built from TRBV7-9 and TRBJ2-7, with a possible D match to TRBD1 (5 bases). CDR1 and CDR2 (germline): SEHNR, FQNEAQ (reference sequence). The CDR3 length is 15 residues. V lost 4 bases to trimming and J lost 2 bases, with 15 bases between them. The CDR3 reads CASSSQDKDPYEQYF. CDR3 DNA: TGTGCCAGCAGCTCGCAGGACAAAGACCCCTACGAGCAGTACTTC.

This clonotype was found a few times. Being one base from a much bigger clone, this may be a read error. The genes are TRBV5-6 and TRBJ1-2, with no clear D. Per the germline V gene, CDR1 is SGHDT and CDR2 is YYEEEE. The germline V and J ends were trimmed by 2 bases and 8 bases, with 10 bases remaining between them. This CDR3 region has 12 residues. The CDR3 region has the DNA TGTGCCAGCAGCTTAATGGGCGGCGGCTACACCTTC. Protein product: CASSLMGGGYTF.